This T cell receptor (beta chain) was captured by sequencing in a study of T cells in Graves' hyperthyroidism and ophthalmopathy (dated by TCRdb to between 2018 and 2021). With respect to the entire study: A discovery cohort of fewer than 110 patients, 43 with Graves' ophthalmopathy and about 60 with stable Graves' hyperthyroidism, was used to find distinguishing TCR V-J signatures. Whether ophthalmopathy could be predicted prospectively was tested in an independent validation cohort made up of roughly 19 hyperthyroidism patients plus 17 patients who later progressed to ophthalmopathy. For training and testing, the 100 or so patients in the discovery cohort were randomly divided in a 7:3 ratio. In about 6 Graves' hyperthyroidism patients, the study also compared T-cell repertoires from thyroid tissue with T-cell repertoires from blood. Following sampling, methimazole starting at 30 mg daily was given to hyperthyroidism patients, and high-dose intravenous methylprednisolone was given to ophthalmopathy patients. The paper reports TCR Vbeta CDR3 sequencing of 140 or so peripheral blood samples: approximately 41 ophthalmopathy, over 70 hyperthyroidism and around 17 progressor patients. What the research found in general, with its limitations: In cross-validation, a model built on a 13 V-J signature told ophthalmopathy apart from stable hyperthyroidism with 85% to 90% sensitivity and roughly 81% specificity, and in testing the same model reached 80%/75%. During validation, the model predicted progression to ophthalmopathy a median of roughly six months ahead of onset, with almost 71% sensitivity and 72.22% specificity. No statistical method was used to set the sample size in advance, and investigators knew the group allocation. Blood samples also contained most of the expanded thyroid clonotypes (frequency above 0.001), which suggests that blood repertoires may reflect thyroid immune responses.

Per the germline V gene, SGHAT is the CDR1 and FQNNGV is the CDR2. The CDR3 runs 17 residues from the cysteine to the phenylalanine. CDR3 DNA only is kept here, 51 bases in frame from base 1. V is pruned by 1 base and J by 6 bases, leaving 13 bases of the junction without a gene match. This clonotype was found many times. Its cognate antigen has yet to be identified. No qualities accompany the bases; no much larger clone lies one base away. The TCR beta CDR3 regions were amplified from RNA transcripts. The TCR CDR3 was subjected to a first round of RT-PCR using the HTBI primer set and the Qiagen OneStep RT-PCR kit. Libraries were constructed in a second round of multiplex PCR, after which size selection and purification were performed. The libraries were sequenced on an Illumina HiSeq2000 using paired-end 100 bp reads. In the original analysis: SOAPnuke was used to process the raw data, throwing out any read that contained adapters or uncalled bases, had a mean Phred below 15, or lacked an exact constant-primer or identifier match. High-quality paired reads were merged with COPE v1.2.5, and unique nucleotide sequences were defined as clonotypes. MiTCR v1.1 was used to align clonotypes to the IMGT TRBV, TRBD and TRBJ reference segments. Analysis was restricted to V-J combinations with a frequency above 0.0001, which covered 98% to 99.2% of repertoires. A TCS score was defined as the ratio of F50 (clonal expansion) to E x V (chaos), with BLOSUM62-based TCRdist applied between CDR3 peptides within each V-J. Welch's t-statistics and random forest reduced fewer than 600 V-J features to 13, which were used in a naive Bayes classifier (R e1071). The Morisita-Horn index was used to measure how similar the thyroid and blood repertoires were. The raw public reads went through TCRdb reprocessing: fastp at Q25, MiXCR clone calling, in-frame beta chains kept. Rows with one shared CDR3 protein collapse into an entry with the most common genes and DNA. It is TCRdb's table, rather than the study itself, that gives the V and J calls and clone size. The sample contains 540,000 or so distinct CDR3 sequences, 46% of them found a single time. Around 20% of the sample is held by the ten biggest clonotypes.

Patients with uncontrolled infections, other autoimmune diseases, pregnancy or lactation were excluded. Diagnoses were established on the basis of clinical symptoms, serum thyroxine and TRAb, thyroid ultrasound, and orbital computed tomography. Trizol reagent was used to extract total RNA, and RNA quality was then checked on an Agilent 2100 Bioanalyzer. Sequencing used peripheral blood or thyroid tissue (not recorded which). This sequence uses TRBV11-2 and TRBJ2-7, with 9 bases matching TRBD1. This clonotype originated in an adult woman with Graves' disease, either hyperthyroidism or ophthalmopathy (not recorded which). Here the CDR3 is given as CASSLGQGDGRLGEQYF. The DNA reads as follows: TGTGCCAGCAGCTTAGGACAGGGGGACGGGAGGCTTGGCGAGCAGTACTTC. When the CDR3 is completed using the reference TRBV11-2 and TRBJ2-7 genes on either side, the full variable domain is EAGVAQSPRYKIIEKRQSVAFWCNPISGHATLYWYQQILGQGPKLLIQFQNNGVVDDSQLPKDRFSAERLKGVDSTLKIQPAKLEDSAVYLCASSLGQGDGRLGEQYFGPGTRLTVT.